This T cell receptor (beta chain) was sequenced during a study of naive and memory T cell subsets. Germline CDR1 SGHTA, CDR2 FQGNSA. V was clipped by 5 bases and J by 1 base, with 20 bases between them. The CDR3 length is 17 residues. This clonotype occurred many times. Its antigen remains unidentified. Both TRBC1 and TRBC2 were covered by a beta constant-region primer of two equimolar oligonucleotides. An oligonucleotide with the SP2 primer and a 12-nucleotide UMI was ligated to the cDNA 3' end. Nested alpha and beta constant-region primers with the SP2 primer drove four PCR rounds on ligated cDNA. MiXCR was run by TCRdb on the UMI-ligation and nested PCR reads, yielding one entry per CDR3 protein. The table includes around 90,000 distinct CDR3 sequences, 7% detected once. General observations from the study: Clonotypes are single alpha or beta chains, not paired receptors. In CD4 and CD8 cells, diversity dropped from naive through EMRA.

The V and J genes are TRBV7-2 and TRBJ2-5, with a weak D call TRBD2 (5 bases). Sequences were obtained from central memory CD4+ T cells from blood. The receptor comes from a human donor in good health. The CDR3 sequence: CASSPRERAVGQETQYF. Written as DNA, the CDR3 is TGTGCCAGCAGCCCCCGCGAGAGGGCGGTTGGCCAAGAGACCCAGTACTTC.